This entry features one TCR beta chain sequence. This clonotype was picked up a small number of times. Its antigen is not yet known. No per-base quality is available; no much larger clone lies one base away. Ophthalmopathy patients had moderately to severely active disease, with a Clinical Activity Score of 3 or more, a NOSPECS grade of 4 or more, and a disease duration of less than 3 months. Exclusion was applied to patients with uncontrolled infections, other autoimmune diseases, pregnancy or lactation. Diagnoses were established on the basis of clinical symptoms, serum thyroxine and TRAb, thyroid ultrasound, and orbital computed tomography. PBMCs were isolated from 7.5 to 10 ml of fresh peripheral blood by Ficoll-Paque density gradient centrifugation. Total RNA was extracted with Trizol reagent, and quality was checked on an Agilent 2100 Bioanalyzer. Amplification of TCR beta CDR3 regions was carried out from RNA transcripts. A first-round RT-PCR of the TCR CDR3 used the HTBI primer set with the Qiagen OneStep RT-PCR kit. The libraries were constructed in a second round of multiplex PCR and then size-selected and purified. Paired-end sequencing of the libraries was performed with 100 bp reads on an Illumina HiSeq2000. The authors processed their data as follows. SOAPnuke was used to process the raw data, removing reads that contained adapters or uncalled bases, had a mean Phred below 15, or lacked an exact match to the constant primer or identifier. High-quality paired reads were merged with COPE v1.2.5, and unique nucleotide sequences were defined as clonotypes. Clonotypes were aligned to IMGT TRBV, TRBD and TRBJ reference segments using MiTCR v1.1. Only V-J combinations with frequency above 0.0001, covering about 99% of repertoires, were analysed. The TCS score was defined as F50 (clonal expansion) divided by E x V (chaos), with BLOSUM62-based TCRdist calculated between CDR3 peptides within each V-J. Welch's t-statistics and random forest reduced several hundred V-J features to roughly 13, which were used in a naive Bayes classifier (R e1071). TCRdb cleaned the public reads at Q25 with fastp, built clones with MiXCR and kept in-frame beta chains. Each entry is one CDR3 protein sequence, shown with its most common DNA and genes. The V and J calls were determined by TCRdb, not by the authors. The sample has around 570,000 distinct CDR3 sequences on record, around 20% of them singletons. The ten most abundant clones make up about half of the sample.

V was cut back by 1 base and J by 5 bases, leaving a gap of 12 bases between them. The CDR3, cysteine through phenylalanine, is 15 amino acids long. The DNA shown is the 45-base CDR3, in frame from base 1. As encoded in the germline V gene (reference sequence), CDR1 is SEHNR while CDR2 is FQNEAQ. These data are taken from a study of T cells in Graves' hyperthyroidism and ophthalmopathy (dated by TCRdb to between 2017 and 2020). The study in broad terms: Peripheral blood was collected at initial diagnosis, before any treatment. TCR Vbeta CDR3 sequencing of fewer than 150 peripheral blood samples (over 40 ophthalmopathy, some 75 hyperthyroidism and approximately 17 progressor patients) is reported in the paper. An independent validation cohort of around 19 hyperthyroidism patients and about 16 patients who later progressed to ophthalmopathy tested prospective prediction of ophthalmopathy. The approximately 100 discovery patients were divided at random into training and test sets in a 7:3 ratio. TCR V-J signatures able to tell the groups apart were searched for in a discovery cohort of around 95 patients, of whom about 40 had Graves' ophthalmopathy and around 58 had stable Graves' hyperthyroidism. Thyroid tissue and blood T-cell repertoires from roughly 6 Graves' hyperthyroidism patients were also compared in the study. After blood sampling, hyperthyroidism patients were treated with methimazole at a starting dose of 30 mg daily, and ophthalmopathy patients were treated with high-dose intravenous methylprednisolone. Results and caveats for the whole study, not just this receptor: Most expanded thyroid clonotypes (frequency above 0.001) were also detected in blood, a finding suggesting that blood repertoires may reflect thyroid immune responses. In validation, the model predicted progression to ophthalmopathy with over 60% sensitivity and around 72% specificity, a median of 6.5 months before onset. A 13 V-J signature model separated ophthalmopathy from stable hyperthyroidism, with approximately 86% sensitivity and 81.08% specificity in cross-validation and 80%/75% in testing. No statistical method was used to fix the sample size in advance, and group allocation was not hidden from the investigators.

The rearranged segments are TRBV7-9 and TRBJ2-1; possibly the D gene is TRBD1, per 6 matching bases. Input material: blood. The source is a man aged 40-49 years with Graves' ophthalmopathy. The CDR3 in this case is CASSLGQGYNNEQFF. Here is the DNA: TGTGCCAGCAGCTTAGGCCAGGGGTACAACAATGAGCAGTTCTTC. The full variable domain, with segments outside the CDR3 supplied by the reference TRBV7-9 and TRBJ2-1 proteins, appears as DTGVSQNPRHKITKRGQNVTFRCDPISEHNRLYWYRQTLGQGPEFLTYFQNEAQLEKSRLLSDRFSAERPKGSFSTLEIQRTEQGDSAMYLCASSLGQGYNNEQFFGPGTRLTVL.